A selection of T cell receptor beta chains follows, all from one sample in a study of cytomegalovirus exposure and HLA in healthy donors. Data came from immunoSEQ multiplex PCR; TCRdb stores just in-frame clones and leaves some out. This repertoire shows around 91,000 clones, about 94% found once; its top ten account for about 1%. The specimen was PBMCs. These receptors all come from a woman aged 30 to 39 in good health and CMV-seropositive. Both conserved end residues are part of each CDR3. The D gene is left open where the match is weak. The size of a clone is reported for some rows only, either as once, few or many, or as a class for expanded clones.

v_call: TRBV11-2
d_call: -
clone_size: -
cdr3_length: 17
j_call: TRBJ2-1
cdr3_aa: CASSLGRTGTFSNEQFF
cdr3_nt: TGTGCCAGCAGCTTAGGAAGAACGGGGACTTTCTCTAATGAGCAGTTCTTC

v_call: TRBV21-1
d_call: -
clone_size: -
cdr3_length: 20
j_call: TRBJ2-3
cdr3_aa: CASSKEWRRLAGPHTDTQYF
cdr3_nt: TGTGCCAGCAGCAAAGAGTGGAGGAGACTAGCGGGTCCCCACACAGATACGCAGTATTTT

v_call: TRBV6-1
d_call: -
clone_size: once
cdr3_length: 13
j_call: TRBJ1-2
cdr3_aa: CASSRLTNYGYTF
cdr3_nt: TGTGCCAGCAGCCGACTAACCAACTATGGCTACACCTTC

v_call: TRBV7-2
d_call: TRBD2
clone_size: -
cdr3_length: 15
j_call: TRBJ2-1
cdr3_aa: CASSGASGIQNEQFF
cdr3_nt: TGTGCCAGCAGCGGCGCTAGCGGGATTCAGAATGAGCAGTTCTTC

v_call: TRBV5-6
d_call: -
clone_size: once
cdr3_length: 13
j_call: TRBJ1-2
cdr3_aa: CASSRRGNYGYTF
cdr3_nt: TGTGCCAGCAGCCGAAGGGGTAACTATGGCTACACCTTC

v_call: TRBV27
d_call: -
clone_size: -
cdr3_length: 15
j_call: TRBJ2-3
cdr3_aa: CASSSHPGGTDTQYF
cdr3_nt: TGTGCCAGCAGCTCCCATCCGGGGGGCACAGATACGCAGTATTTT

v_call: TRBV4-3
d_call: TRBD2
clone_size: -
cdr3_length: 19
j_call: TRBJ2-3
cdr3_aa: CASSQGAGGSPHHTDTQYF
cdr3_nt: TGCGCCAGCAGCCAAGGAGCGGGAGGGTCCCCCCACCACACAGATACGCAGTATTTT

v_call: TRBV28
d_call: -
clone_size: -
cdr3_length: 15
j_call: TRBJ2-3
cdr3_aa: CASSLTRDGTDTQYF
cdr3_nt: TGTGCCAGCAGTTTGACACGAGATGGCACAGATACGCAGTATTTT

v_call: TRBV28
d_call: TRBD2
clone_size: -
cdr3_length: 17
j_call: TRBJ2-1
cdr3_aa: CASSRRKPGTSHNEQFF
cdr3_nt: TGTGCCAGCAGTCGCCGGAAGCCCGGGACTAGCCACAATGAGCAGTTCTTC

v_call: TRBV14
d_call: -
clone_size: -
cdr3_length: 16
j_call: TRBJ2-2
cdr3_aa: CASSQDFQGFTGELFF
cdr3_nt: TGTGCCAGCAGCCAAGATTTCCAGGGTTTCACCGGGGAGCTGTTTTTT

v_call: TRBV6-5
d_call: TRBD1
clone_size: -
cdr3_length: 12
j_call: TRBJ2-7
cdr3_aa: CASNGTGDEQYF
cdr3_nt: TGTGCCAGCAATGGTACAGGGGACGAGCAGTACTTC

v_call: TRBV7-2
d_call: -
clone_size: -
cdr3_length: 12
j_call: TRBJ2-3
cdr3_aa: CASGGYTDTQYF
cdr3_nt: TGTGCCAGCGGAGGTTACACAGATACGCAGTATTTT

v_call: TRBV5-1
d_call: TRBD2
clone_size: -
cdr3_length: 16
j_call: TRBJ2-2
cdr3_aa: CASSLERTRGYGELFF
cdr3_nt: TGCGCCAGCAGCTTGGAACGGACTAGAGGATACGGGGAGCTGTTTTTT

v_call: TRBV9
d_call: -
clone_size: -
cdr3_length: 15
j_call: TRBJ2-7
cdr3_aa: CASSVGVGSSYEQYF
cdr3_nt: TGTGCCAGCAGCGTAGGTGTAGGGAGTTCGTACGAGCAGTACTTC

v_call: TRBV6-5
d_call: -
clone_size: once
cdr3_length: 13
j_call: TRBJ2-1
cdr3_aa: CASMVAEHNEQFF
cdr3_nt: TGTGCCAGCATGGTAGCGGAGCACAATGAGCAGTTCTTC

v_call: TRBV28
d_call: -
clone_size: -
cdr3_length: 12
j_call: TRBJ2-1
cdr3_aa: CASSERGNEQFF
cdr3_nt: TGTGCCAGCAGCGAAAGAGGCAATGAGCAGTTCTTC

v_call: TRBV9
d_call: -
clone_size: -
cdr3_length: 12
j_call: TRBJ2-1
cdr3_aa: CASSTQGHEQFF
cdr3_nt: TGTGCCAGCAGCACACAGGGCCATGAGCAGTTCTTC

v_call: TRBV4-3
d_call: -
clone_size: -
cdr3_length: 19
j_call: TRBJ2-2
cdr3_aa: CASSQDNDLRIPKAGELFF
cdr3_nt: TGCGCCAGCAGCCAAGATAACGACTTGCGAATCCCCAAAGCAGGGGAGCTGTTTTTT

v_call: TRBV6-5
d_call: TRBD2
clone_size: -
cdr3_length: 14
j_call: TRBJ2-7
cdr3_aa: CASARLAGGYEQYF
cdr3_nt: TGTGCCAGCGCCAGACTAGCGGGAGGGTACGAGCAGTACTTC

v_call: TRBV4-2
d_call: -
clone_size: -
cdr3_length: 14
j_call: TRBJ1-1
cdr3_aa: CASSQSGGSAEAFF
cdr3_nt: TGTGCCAGCAGCCAGTCGGGGGGGTCTGCTGAAGCTTTCTTT

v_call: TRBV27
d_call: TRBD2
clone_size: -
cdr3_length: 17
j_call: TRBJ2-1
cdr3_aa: CASSKRRGLAGGGEQFF
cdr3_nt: TGTGCCAGCAGTAAACGCCGGGGACTAGCGGGAGGTGGTGAGCAGTTCTTC

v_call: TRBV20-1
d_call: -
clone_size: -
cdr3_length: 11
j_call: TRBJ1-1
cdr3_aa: CSAGRNTEAFF
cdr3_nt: TGCAGTGCCGGGAGGAACACTGAAGCTTTCTTT

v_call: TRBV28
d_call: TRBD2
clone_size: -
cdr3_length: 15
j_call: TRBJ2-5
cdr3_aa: CASSGTSRFLATQYF
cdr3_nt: TGTGCCAGCAGTGGGACTAGCAGGTTTCTGGCGACCCAGTACTTC

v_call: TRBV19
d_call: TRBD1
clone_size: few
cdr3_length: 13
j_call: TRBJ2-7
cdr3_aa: CASTGQGVNEQYF
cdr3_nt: TGTGCCAGTACTGGTCAGGGGGTAAACGAGCAGTACTTC

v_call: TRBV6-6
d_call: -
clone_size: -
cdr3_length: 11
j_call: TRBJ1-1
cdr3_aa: CASVRDTEAFF
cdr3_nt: TGTGCCAGTGTGCGGGACACTGAAGCTTTCTTT

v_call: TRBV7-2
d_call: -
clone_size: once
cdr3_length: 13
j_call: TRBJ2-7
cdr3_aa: CASSWGTSAEQYF
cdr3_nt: TGTGCCAGCAGCTGGGGGACATCTGCCGAGCAGTACTTC

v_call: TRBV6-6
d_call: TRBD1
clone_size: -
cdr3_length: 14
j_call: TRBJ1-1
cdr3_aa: CASTSTGAWSEAFF
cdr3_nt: TGTGCCAGCACGTCTACAGGGGCTTGGAGTGAAGCTTTCTTT

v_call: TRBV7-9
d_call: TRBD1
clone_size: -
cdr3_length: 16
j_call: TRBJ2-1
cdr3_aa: CASSFVFRTGSDEQFF
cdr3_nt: TGTGCCAGCAGTTTTGTTTTTCGGACAGGGAGCGATGAGCAGTTCTTC

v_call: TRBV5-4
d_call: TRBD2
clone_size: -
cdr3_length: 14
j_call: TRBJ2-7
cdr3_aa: CASSLAGGPGEQYF
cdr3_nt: TGTGCCAGCAGCTTAGCGGGAGGGCCGGGAGAGCAGTACTTC

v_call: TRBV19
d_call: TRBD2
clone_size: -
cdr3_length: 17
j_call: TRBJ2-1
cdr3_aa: CASSIRGTGGSYNEQFF
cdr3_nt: TGTGCCAGTAGTATTAGGGGAACGGGAGGAAGCTACAATGAGCAGTTCTTC

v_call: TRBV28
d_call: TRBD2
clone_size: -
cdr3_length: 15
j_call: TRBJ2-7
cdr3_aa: CASSSLAGGTYEQYF
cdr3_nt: TGTGCCAGCAGTTCCCTAGCGGGAGGGACCTACGAGCAGTACTTC

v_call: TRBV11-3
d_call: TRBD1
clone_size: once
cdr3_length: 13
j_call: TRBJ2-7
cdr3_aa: CASSLTGEHEQYF
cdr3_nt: TGTGCCAGCAGCTTAACAGGGGAGCACGAGCAGTACTTC

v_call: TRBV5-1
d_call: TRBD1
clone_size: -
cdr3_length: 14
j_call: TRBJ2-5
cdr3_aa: CASSLDRGRETQYF
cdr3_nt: TGCGCCAGCAGCTTGGACAGGGGGCGCGAGACCCAGTACTTC

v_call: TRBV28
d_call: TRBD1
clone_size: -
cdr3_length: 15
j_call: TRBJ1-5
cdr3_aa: CASRRDRRLNQPQHF
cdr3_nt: TGTGCCAGCAGGAGGGACAGGAGGCTCAATCAGCCCCAGCATTTT

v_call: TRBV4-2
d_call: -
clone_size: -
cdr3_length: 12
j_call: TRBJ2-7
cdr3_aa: CASSLQGYEQYF
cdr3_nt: TGTGCCAGCAGCCTCCAGGGCTACGAGCAGTACTTC

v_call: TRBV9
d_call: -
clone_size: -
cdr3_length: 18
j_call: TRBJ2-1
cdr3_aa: CASSVLGGRGGSHNEQFF
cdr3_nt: TGTGCCAGCAGCGTATTGGGTGGGCGGGGTGGTAGTCACAATGAGCAGTTCTTC

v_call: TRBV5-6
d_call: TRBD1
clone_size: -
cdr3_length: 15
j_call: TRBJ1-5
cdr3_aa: CATSDPGTGHQPQHF
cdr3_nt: TGTGCCACCAGTGATCCCGGGACAGGGCATCAGCCCCAGCATTTT

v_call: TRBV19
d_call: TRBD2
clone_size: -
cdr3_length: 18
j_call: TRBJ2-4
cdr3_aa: CASSIGALAGVWENIQYF
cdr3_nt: TGTGCCAGTAGTATAGGGGCACTAGCGGGAGTATGGGAAAACATTCAGTACTTC

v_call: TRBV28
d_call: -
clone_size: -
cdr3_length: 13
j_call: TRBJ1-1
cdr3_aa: CASGRLGVTEAFF
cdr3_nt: TGTGCCAGCGGTCGCCTAGGAGTTACTGAAGCTTTCTTT

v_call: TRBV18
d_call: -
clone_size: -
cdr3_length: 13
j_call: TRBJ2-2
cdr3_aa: CASSPPVTGELFF
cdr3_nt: TGTGCCAGCTCACCACCTGTAACCGGGGAGCTGTTTTTT

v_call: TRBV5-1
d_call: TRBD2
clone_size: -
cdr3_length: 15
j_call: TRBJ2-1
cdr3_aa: CASSLGLARQGEQFF
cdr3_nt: TGCGCCAGCAGCCTGGGACTAGCGAGGCAAGGTGAGCAGTTCTTC

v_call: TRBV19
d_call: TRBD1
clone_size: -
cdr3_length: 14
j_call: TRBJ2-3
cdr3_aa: CASSLGQGTDTQYF
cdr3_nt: TGTGCCAGTAGTCTAGGACAGGGCACAGATACGCAGTATTTT

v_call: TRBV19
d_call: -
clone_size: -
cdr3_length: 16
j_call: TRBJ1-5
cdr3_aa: CASSIIRQLSNQPQHF
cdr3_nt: TGTGCCAGTAGTATTATCCGACAACTCAGCAATCAGCCCCAGCATTTT